A single sample gave rise to the 12 T cell receptor beta chains below, sequenced in a study of spatial heterogeneity in lung cancer. Study results and caveats: The number of expanded tumor alpha and beta chains correlated with mutation number.

The antigens of these receptors remain unknown. TCRdb ran MiXCR on the 5' RACE reads and lists one entry per CDR3 protein. The table shows 5,000 to 7,000 distinct CDR3 sequences, with about 15% occurring only once. This sample's time point: sample taken at primary tumor resection. This sample comprised lung tumor tissue, obtained at surgery. The receptors here all came from a male donor with early-stage non-small cell lung cancer.

By proportion, this clonotype is medium-sized. V gene TRBV27 combines with J gene TRBJ1-6; TRBD1 aligns across 7 bases. With V trimmed by 2 bases and J by 9 bases, 7 bases remained unmatched. Germline V gene lookup returns CDR1 MNHEY and CDR2 SMNVEV (reference sequence). The CDR3 extends over 15 amino acids. CDR3 nucleotides: TGTGCCAGCAGTTTACTCCAGGGGGTAGCTTCACCCCTCCACTTT. Encoded protein: CASSLLQGVASPLHF.

In its sample, this clonotype was seen many times. J is TRBJ2-7 and V is TRBV11-1; D unresolved. The CDR3 has 11 amino acids. Germline V gene sequence: CDR1 SGHAT, CDR2 FQDESV (reference sequence). V dropped 5 bases and J dropped 4 bases, with 6 bases sitting between them. The CDR3 bases are TGTGCCAGCAGCGGAATATACGAGCAGTACTTC. It codes for CASSGIYEQYF. The variable domain in full, with the rest retrieved from reference TRBV11-1 and TRBJ2-7, is EAEVAQSPRYKITEKSQAVAFWCDPISGHATLYWYRQILGQGPELLVQFQDESVVDDSQLPKDRFSAERLKGVDSTLKIQPAELGDSAMYLCASSGIYEQYFGPGTRLTVT.

In this sample, this clonotype turned up many times. This sequence joins TRBV4-1 and TRBJ2-3; D perhaps matches TRBD2 (6 bases). CDR1 and CDR2 (germline): MGHRA, YSYEKL. Trimming took off 6 bases at V and 0 bases at J, with 25 bases between the two ends. This CDR3 has 19 residues. The CDR3 loop reads CASSKSPIGGYTSTDTQYF. In DNA form, the CDR3 reads TGCGCCAGCAGTAAATCTCCCATTGGGGGGTATACTAGCACAGATACGCAGTATTTT.

V is TRBV20-1 and J is TRBJ2-1; 9 nucleotides align to TRBD2. Germline V gives CDR1 DFQATT, CDR2 SNEGSKA (reference sequence). The CDR3 has 15 residues. V shed 6 bases, J shed 4 bases, and the junction held 10 bases outside the gene matches. DNA for the CDR3: TGCAGTGCAAGGCGGGGGGGCCTCAGATACAATGAGCAGTTCTTC. Translated: CSARRGGLRYNEQFF.

This clonotype was recorded many times. J is TRBJ1-5 and V is TRBV20-1; TRBD1 agrees at 8 bases. Germline-derived CDR1 and CDR2 are DFQATT and SNEGSKA (reference sequence). The CDR3 spans 16 residues. V shed 3 bases and J 3 bases; nucleotides not matched to a gene: 10. Here the CDR3 DNA reads TGCAGTGCTAGTGCGGCCGGGACAGGTCACAATCAGCCCCAGCATTTT. Encoded protein: CSASAAGTGHNQPQHF.

There are a few counts of this clonotype. The chain uses TRBV28 and TRBJ1-2; no firm D call. CDR3 length equals 12 residues. V lost 2 bases and J 2 bases, leaving 3 bases between the germline ends. Looked up from germline, CDR1 is MDHEN and CDR2 is SYDVKM. CDR3 protein: CASSLLNYGYTF. CDR3 bases: TGTGCCAGCAGTTTACTCAACTATGGCTACACCTTC.

The table lists this clonotype with many counts. This chain uses TRBV30 with TRBJ1-5; D unresolved. The CDR3 is 13 residues long. CDR1 and CDR2 from the germline V gene are GTSNPN and SVGIG (reference sequence). V was cut by 3 bases and J by 4 bases, with 10 bases left in between. CDR3 sequence: CAWRSGKNQPQHF. DNA for the CDR3: TGTGCCTGGAGGTCGGGTAAGAATCAGCCCCAGCATTTT.

By sample fraction, this clonotype is medium-sized. The chain employs TRBV6-5 and TRBJ2-2; possibly TRBD1 for D (6 bases). Trimming cost V 0 bases and J 1 base, with 12 bases left between them. The CDR3 totals 17 residues. Germline lookup yields CDR1 MNHEY and CDR2 SVGAGI. This CDR3 reads CASSYSRVRGNTGELFF. For the CDR3, the DNA is TGTGCCAGCAGTTACTCGAGGGTCAGGGGGAACACCGGGGAGCTGTTTTTT.

This clonotype is classed as medium-sized. V usage is TRBV29-1 and J usage is TRBJ1-2; D is undetermined. The CDR3 spans 11 residues. In germline, CDR1 is SQVTM, CDR2 ANQGSEA. The V end was cut by 2 bases, the J end by 7 bases, with 8 bases between. CDR3 DNA: TGCAGCGTTGAAATAGGCATTGGCTACACCTTC. This gives the protein CSVEIGIGYTF. Full variable domain (missing parts from reference TRBV29-1 and TRBJ1-2): SAVISQKPSRDICQRGTSLTIQCQVDSQVTMMFWYRQQPGQSLTLIATANQGSEATYESGFVIDKFPISRPNLTFSTLTVSNMSPEDSSIYLCSVEIGIGYTFGSGTRLTVV.

The chain recombines TRBV29-1 with TRBJ1-2; D unclear. The CDR3 is made up of 11 amino acids. Trimming took 1 base from V and 7 from J, leaving 7 bases between them. Germline CDR1 SQVTM, CDR2 ANQGSEA. The CDR3 is CSVEGNLGYTF. CDR3 nucleotide sequence: TGCAGCGTTGAAGGGAACCTTGGCTACACCTTC. Complete variable domain (other parts from reference TRBV29-1 and TRBJ1-2): SAVISQKPSRDICQRGTSLTIQCQVDSQVTMMFWYRQQPGQSLTLIATANQGSEATYESGFVIDKFPISRPNLTFSTLTVSNMSPEDSSIYLCSVEGNLGYTFGSGTRLTVV.

Many counts were recorded for this clonotype. The chain joins TRBV20-1 to TRBJ2-5; 9 bases line up with TRBD2. Germline V gene sequence: CDR1 DFQATT, CDR2 SNEGSKA (reference sequence). This CDR3 contains 16 residues. V shed 0 bases, J shed 5 bases, and the junction held 10 bases outside the gene matches. In nucleotides, the CDR3 is TGCAGTGCTAGAGATTGGCAAGCGGGGGGTAGGGAGACCCAGTACTTC. It codes for CSARDWQAGGRETQYF.

Concerning this clonotype: A read error may be the cause here, since a much bigger clone is one base away. J is TRBJ2-7 and V is TRBV5-6; D not certain. Germline V gene data show CDR1 as SGHDT and CDR2 as YYEEEE. Trimming removed 6 bases from V and 2 bases from J, with 12 bases in between. This CDR3 comprises 13 residues. Here the CDR3 reads CASTLGPPYEQYF. The CDR3 DNA follows: TGTGCCAGCACCTTAGGTCCCCCCTACGAGCAGTACTTC. The variable domain in full, with the rest retrieved from reference TRBV5-6 and TRBJ2-7, is DAGVTQSPTHLIKTRGQQVTLRCSPKSGHDTVSWYQQALGQGPQFIFQYYEEEERQRGNFPDRFSGHQFPNYSSELNVNALLLGDSALYLCASTLGPPYEQYFGPGTRLTVT.